Below, 29 T cell receptor beta chains from the same sample are listed, as sequenced in a study of blood T cells in healthy people across ages (dated by TCRdb to 2015 to 2017). Library prep was done by 5' RACE. For sequencing, an Illumina HiSeq 2500 was employed. A second PCR of roughly 6 to 12 cycles was run with a J-beta primer mix and a sample-barcoded 5' primer. Using fastp trimming at Q25 and MiXCR clonotype assembly, TCRdb reanalyzed the public sequencing data and kept in-frame beta chains. Entries that share a CDR3 protein sequence are merged under the most common genes and DNA. For this sample there are about 800,000 distinct CDR3 sequences; 25% appear just once. In total, the top ten clones hold under 4% of the sample. This sample was shared with a second study, whose subject was T cells of mothers and their children.

The sample consisted of blood. The receptors stem from a boy aged 10-17 years in good health.

This chain connects TRBV6-2 or TRBV6-3 to TRBJ1-5; 8 nucleotides align to TRBD1. Germline V CDR1 and CDR2: MNHEY, SVGEGT. The CDR3 contains 14 residues. The V gene end was trimmed by 8 bases and the J gene end by 2 bases; junction bases not matched to a gene: 5. This chain's CDR3 is CASVPGGGNQPQHF. CDR3 coding DNA: TGTGCCAGCGTTCCAGGGGGCGGCAATCAGCCCCAGCATTTT.

The V gene is TRBV6-2 or TRBV6-3, the J gene TRBJ1-1, with 9 nucleotides matching TRBD1. J gave up 5 bases and V 6 bases, and 4 bases lay outside the gene matches. Per the germline V gene, CDR1 is MNHEY and CDR2 is SVGEGT. The CDR3 runs 13 residues. DNA for the CDR3: TGTGCCAGCAGGAGACAGGGGGGAACTGAAGCTTTCTTT. Encoded protein: CASRRQGGTEAFF.

In this sample, this clonotype turned up a few times. V is TRBV7-9 and J is TRBJ2-1, with D perhaps matching TRBD1 (6 bases). The J call may be wrong; the DNA end is better matched by TRBJ2-5. The CDR3 length is 14 residues. The germline gives CDR1 SEHNR, CDR2 FQNEAQ (reference sequence). The CDR3 sequence is CASSTTGTTETQYF. CDR3 DNA sequence: TGTGCCAGCAGCACAACAGGGACGACGGAGACCCAGTACTTC.

This clonotype was counted between two and nine times. The gene calls are TRBV13 and TRBJ1-3; the D is unclear. CDR1 and CDR2 from the germline V gene are PRHDT and FYEKMQ (reference sequence). CDR3 length equals 16 residues. The ends were cut back, 5 bases at V and 3 bases at J, with 17 bases in the middle. CDR3 DNA: TGTGCCAGCAGCCCTAAGAATCTTCCCATTGGAAACACCATATATTTT. Translated: CASSPKNLPIGNTIYF.

This clonotype was picked up a small number of times. The rearrangement joins TRBV5-6 to TRBJ2-4; D might be TRBD2 (6 bases). The germline gives CDR1 SGHDT, CDR2 YYEEEE. V was cut by 4 bases and J by 3 bases, with 11 bases left in between. The CDR3 contains 14 residues. CDR3 sequence: CASSGGMGKNIQYF. The CDR3 coding sequence is TGTGCCAGCAGCGGAGGGATGGGCAAAAACATTCAGTACTTC. Filled out from reference TRBV5-6 and TRBJ2-4, the complete variable domain reads DAGVTQSPTHLIKTRGQQVTLRCSPKSGHDTVSWYQQALGQGPQFIFQYYEEEERQRGNFPDRFSGHQFPNYSSELNVNALLLGDSALYLCASSGGMGKNIQYFGAGTRLSVL.

This rearrangement joins TRBV29-1 to TRBJ1-2, with 12 bases matching TRBD1. The CDR3 has 16 residues. Germline V gene lookup returns CDR1 SQVTM and CDR2 ANQGSEA. J gave up 2 bases and V 5 bases, and 9 bases lay outside the gene matches. CDR3 sequence reads: CSVLGQGASPNYGYTF. In DNA form, the CDR3 reads TGCAGCGTTCTGGGACAGGGGGCTTCCCCAAACTATGGCTACACCTTC.

This chain links TRBV2 with TRBJ1-2, with 9 bases matching TRBD1. The CDR3 is made up of 16 amino acids. CDR1 SNHLY and CDR2 FYNNEI come from the germline V gene. J was trimmed by 2 bases and V by 3 bases; bases with no gene match: 7. The CDR3 region is CASSEGWDRENYGYTF. The CDR3 region has the DNA TGTGCCAGCAGTGAGGGCTGGGACAGGGAAAACTATGGCTACACCTTC.

The table lists this clonotype with a few counts. This chain links TRBV19 with TRBJ2-3, with 7 bases fitting TRBD2. Germline CDR1 is LNHDA and CDR2 is SQIVND (reference sequence). CDR3 length: 14 amino acids. V gave up 9 bases and J gave up 4 bases; unmatched junction bases: 10. The CDR3 here is CASTIGDYADTQYF. CDR3 nucleotide sequence: TGTGCCAGCACAATTGGGGACTACGCAGATACGCAGTATTTT.

The V call is TRBV4-3, the J call TRBJ2-5; 8 nucleotides match TRBD2. Per the germline V gene, CDR1 is LGHNA and CDR2 is YSLEER. The length of the CDR3 is 16 residues. V lost 0 bases and J lost 8; bases outside the gene matches: 11. The CDR3, as DNA: TGCGCCAGCAGCCAAGATACTGCGGGAGGAGGGGGAACCCAGTACTTC. Its translation: CASSQDTAGGGGTQYF.

V and J are TRBV20-1 and TRBJ2-5; 8 nucleotides align to TRBD2. After removal of 4 bases from V and 5 bases from J, the junction contained 18 bases not matched to a gene. CDR1 DFQATT and CDR2 SNEGSKA come from the germline V gene (reference sequence). The CDR3 consists of 17 residues. The chain's CDR3 is CSANPSAGGFQGETQYF. CDR3 DNA: TGCAGTGCTAACCCATCGGCGGGAGGCTTCCAGGGGGAGACCCAGTACTTC.

This clonotype was recorded a few times. This sequence joins TRBV4-2 and TRBJ2-3, with no clear D. The CDR3 spans 16 residues. The germline CDR1 and CDR2 sequences are LGHNA and YNFKEQ. V lost 3 bases and J 5 bases, leaving 18 bases between the germline ends. CDR3 sequence reads: CASSHPDNPARDTQYF. The CDR3 bases are TGTGCCAGCAGCCACCCGGATAATCCAGCCAGAGATACGCAGTATTTT.

The V gene is TRBV25-1, the J gene TRBJ1-2; maybe TRBD1 (6 bases). The CDR3 extends over 14 amino acids. Germline CDR1 is MGHDK and CDR2 is SYGVNS. V was pared by 2 bases and J by 6 bases, with 13 bases between. In DNA form, the CDR3 reads TGTGCCAGCAGTGAAACACAGGGTGGGGATGGCTACACCTTC. Its translation is CASSETQGGDGYTF.

This clonotype was counted between two and nine times. This rearrangement joins TRBV4-3 to TRBJ2-5; 7 positions match TRBD2. With V trimmed by 0 bases and J by 5 bases, 6 bases remained unmatched. This CDR3 comprises 15 residues. Germline values: CDR1 LGHNA, CDR2 YSLEER. The CDR3 DNA sequence: TGCGCCAGCAGCCAAGAGCGGGGGTATCGGGAGACCCAGTACTTC. Encoded protein: CASSQERGYRETQYF.

The V and J genes are TRBV14 and TRBJ2-7, with D unclear. The V and J ends lost 3 bases and 6 bases respectively, with 9 bases between them. The CDR3 sequence is 12 residues long. Per the germline V gene, CDR1 is SGHDN and CDR2 is FVKESK. This CDR3 is CASSQTYSEQYF. In DNA, the CDR3 is TGTGCCAGCAGCCAGACTTACAGCGAGCAGTACTTC.

The sample holds a few counts of this clonotype. The chain has TRBV6-6 and TRBJ2-5; D gene uncertain. Germline V gives CDR1 MNHNY, CDR2 SVGAGI (reference sequence). The CDR3 runs 16 residues. V shed 0 bases and J shed 5 bases, with 16 bases lying between them. Written as DNA, the CDR3 is TGTGCCAGCAGTTACTCGGCTAGTCCCCAAGAGGAGACCCAGTACTTC. As protein: CASSYSASPQEETQYF.

V is TRBV7-3 and J is TRBJ2-5; no reliable D call. TRBJ2-1 explains the end of the DNA better; the J call may be wrong. Per the germline V gene, CDR1 is SGHTA and CDR2 is FQGTGA. The CDR3 consists of 13 residues. The CDR3 loop is CASSQKIVGEQFF. In nucleotides, the CDR3 is TGTGCCAGCAGCCAAAAAATAGTGGGTGAGCAGTTCTTC.

The chain uses TRBV18 and TRBJ2-7, with D hard to call. CDR3 length equals 14 residues. Germline loops: CDR1 KGHSH, CDR2 LQKENI. Trimming stripped 3 bases from V and 3 bases from J, with 12 bases between. Here the CDR3 DNA reads TGTGCCAGCTCACCTTCCGACCGAAACTACGAGCAGTACTTC. This encodes CASSPSDRNYEQYF.

This rearrangement joins TRBV5-1 to TRBJ2-3, with D possibly TRBD2 on 5 matching bases. Germline V gene lookup returns CDR1 SGHRS and CDR2 YFSETQ. This CDR3 is built from 16 residues. V was cut by 0 bases and J by 2 bases, with 13 bases left in between. CDR3 region: CASSLAEGGDTDTQYF. In DNA, the CDR3 is TGCGCCAGCAGCTTGGCTGAGGGTGGGGACACAGATACGCAGTATTTT.

V and J are TRBV7-2 and TRBJ2-7; the match to TRBD1 covers 10 bases. The trim removed 4 bases at V and 5 bases at J, leaving 8 bases unmatched. This CDR3 has 15 residues. Germline CDR1 SGHTA, CDR2 FQGNSA. Written as DNA, the CDR3 is TGTGCCAGCAGCTCAGCCGGGACAGGGGCCAACGAGCAGTACTTC. It codes for CASSSAGTGANEQYF.

This clonotype was seen ten or more times. The V call is TRBV12-3 or TRBV12-4, the J call TRBJ1-1; D might be TRBD1 (5 bases). The CDR3 covers 19 residues. The V gene lost 2 bases and the J gene lost 0 bases, with 22 bases spanning the gap. CDR3 sequence: CASSLFSLSGTPMNTEAFF. The CDR3 DNA follows: TGTGCCAGCAGTTTATTTAGCTTGTCGGGGACGCCCATGAACACTGAAGCTTTCTTT.

This chain uses TRBV27 with TRBJ2-6; D unresolved. Trimming removed 5 bases at V and 0 bases at J, with 8 bases between. The length of the CDR3 is 15 residues. CDR1 and CDR2 from the germline V gene are MNHEY and SMNVEV (reference sequence). CDR3 protein: CASSTSISGANVLTF. Written as DNA, the CDR3 is TGTGCCAGCAGTACCTCGATCTCTGGGGCCAACGTCCTGACTTTC.

This clonotype was seen only a few times. This rearrangement joins TRBV5-7 to TRBJ1-2; no clear D. TRBV5-7 is an open reading frame, and its role is uncertain. The CDR3 extends over 15 amino acids. The V end was cut by 3 bases, the J end by 4 bases, with 16 bases between. CDR3 DNA: TGTGCCAGCAGCTACGATCATGGACGGGTCTATGGCTACACCTTC. Protein: CASSYDHGRVYGYTF.

This chain uses TRBV3-1 with TRBJ1-2, with D uncertain. This CDR3 is built from 15 residues. Germline lookup yields CDR1 LGHDT and CDR2 YNNKEL (reference sequence). Trimming took 3 bases from V and 6 from J, leaving 17 bases between them. CDR3 residues: CASSQSLAILHGYTF. In DNA form, the CDR3 reads TGTGCCAGCAGCCAGAGCTTAGCGATCCTCCATGGCTACACCTTC.

The gene calls are TRBV9 and TRBJ2-5; 7 bases fit TRBD1. The length of the CDR3 is 15 residues. Trimming at V came to 3 bases and at J to 4 bases, leaving 9 bases not matched to a gene. Germline CDR1 reads SGDLS; CDR2 reads YYNGEE. The CDR3, as DNA: TGTGCCAGCAGCGCCACTATTTCAGGGGGAGAGACCCAGTACTTC. It yields the protein CASSATISGGETQYF.

The chain combines TRBV7-9 with TRBJ1-1, with D maybe TRBD1 (6 bases). The V gene's germline CDR1 is SEHNR and CDR2 FQNEAQ (reference sequence). The CDR3 runs 14 residues. The ends were cut back, 4 bases at V and 11 bases at J, with 20 bases in the middle. CDR3 in amino acids: CASSSSGQPSRAFF. In nucleotides, the CDR3 is TGTGCCAGCAGCTCCTCCGGACAGCCCTCGAGGGCTTTCTTT.

This clonotype was seen more than once but under ten times. The rearrangement joins TRBV4-3 to TRBJ2-5; D is ambiguous. This CDR3 spans 15 amino acids. Germline-derived CDR1 and CDR2 are LGHNA and YSLEER. V was clipped by 0 bases and J by 2 bases, with 10 bases between them. The CDR3 DNA follows: TGCGCCAGCAGCCAAGATCGGTCTACTCAAGAGACCCAGTACTTC. It is translated as CASSQDRSTQETQYF.

The gene calls are TRBV16 and TRBJ1-1; tentatively, D is TRBD1 (6 bases). The CDR3 has 14 amino acids. Per the germline V gene, CDR1 is KGHSY and CDR2 is FQNENV. The V end lost 1 base, the J end lost 5 bases, and 11 bases lay between the germline ends. The DNA for the CDR3 is TGTGCCAGCAGCCAATTTGCAGGGGAAACTGAAGCTTTCTTT. It translates to CASSQFAGETEAFF.

This clonotype was counted only a few times. The rearrangement joins TRBV29-1 to TRBJ1-2; D gene ambiguous. Trimming left V 0 bases short and J 2 bases short, with 7 bases between. From germline, CDR1 is SQVTM and CDR2 ANQGSEA. The CDR3 is 13 residues long. DNA for the CDR3: TGCAGCGTTGAAGATATCCTAAACTATGGCTACACCTTC. Translating it yields CSVEDILNYGYTF.

CDR3 region: CASSTQGGLSYEQYF. The CDR3 DNA is TGTGCCAGCAGTACCCAAGGGGGCTTATCCTACGAGCAGTACTTC. This rearrangement joins TRBV6-5 to TRBJ2-5, with 7 nucleotides matching TRBD1. The J call could be wrong; TRBJ2-7 is a better fit for the DNA end. Germline assignment: CDR1 MNHEY and CDR2 SVGAGI. The CDR3 is 15 amino acids.